This TCR beta chain was documented in a study of T cells after yellow fever vaccination. At the level of the study: The fractions with low cell numbers were processed using SMART-Seq v4 Ultra Low Input.

To note about this clonotype: Its antigen is currently unknown.

It was through 5'RACE template switching that TCR cDNA was made, with a universal primer site and UMIs added. A single record per CDR3 protein comes from TCRdb applying MiXCR to the 5' RACE reads. This sample has approximately 550,000 distinct CDR3 sequences; about 19% occur once, and the top ten carry more than 13%. General study findings and limits: On re-exposure, the response was weaker but peaked faster, at day 5 versus 15. Boosting was followed by the reappearance of most primary-vaccination clones (approximately 97% CD4, 85% to 90% CD8).

CDR1 DFQATT and CDR2 SNEGSKA come from the germline V gene (reference sequence). After removal of 3 bases from V and 0 bases from J, the junction contained 17 bases not matched to a gene. The CDR3 has 19 amino acids. V is TRBV20-1 and J is TRBJ2-3; 8 positions agree with TRBD2. The clonotype was recovered from a man aged 25-45 years who received the YFV17D yellow fever vaccine. The sequences come from PBMCs, collected 15 days after the yellow fever booster vaccination. For the CDR3, the DNA is TGCAGTGCTAGGGGAGCGGGAGTGGTTAAGGGGACTAGCACAGATACGCAGTATTTT. Its protein product is CSARGAGVVKGTSTDTQYF.